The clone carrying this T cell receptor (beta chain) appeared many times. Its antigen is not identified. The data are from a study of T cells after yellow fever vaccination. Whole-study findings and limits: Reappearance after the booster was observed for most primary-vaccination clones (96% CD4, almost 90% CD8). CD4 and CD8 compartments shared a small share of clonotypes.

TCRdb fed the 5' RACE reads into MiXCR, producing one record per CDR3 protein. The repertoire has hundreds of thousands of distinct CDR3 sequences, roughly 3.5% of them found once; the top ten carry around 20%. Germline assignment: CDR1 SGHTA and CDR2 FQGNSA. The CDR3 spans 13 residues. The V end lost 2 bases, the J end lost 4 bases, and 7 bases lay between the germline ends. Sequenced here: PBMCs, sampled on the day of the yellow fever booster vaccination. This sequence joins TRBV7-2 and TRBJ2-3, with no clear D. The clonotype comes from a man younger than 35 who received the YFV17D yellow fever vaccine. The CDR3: CASSLMGPDTQYF. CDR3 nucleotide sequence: TGTGCCAGCAGCTTAATGGGCCCAGATACGCAGTATTTT.